This TCR beta chain was obtained from a study of identical twins. V lost 0 bases, J lost 6 bases, and 6 bases lay in between. The CDR3 is made up of 13 amino acids. CDR1 LNHNV and CDR2 YYDKDF come from the germline V gene (reference sequence). It was template switching that added a universal primer site, and there were unique molecular identifiers on the cDNA. Via MiXCR, TCRdb re-called the 5' RACE reads, giving one row per CDR3 protein. There are a few hundred thousand distinct CDR3 sequences in the sample; approximately 15% occur only once, and 0.95% to 1% lies in the top ten. This clonotype was detected many times. Separately, the same data were catalogued under a study of yellow fever vaccine responses in identical twins.

V and J are TRBV15 and TRBJ2-1; D remains ambiguous. The sequencing input was CD4+ T cells sorted from blood. The TCR originated in a woman younger than 35 in good health. The CDR3 reads CATSRDKGNEQFF. The CDR3 coding sequence is TGTGCCACCAGCAGAGATAAGGGCAATGAGCAGTTCTTC. Looking up the rest from reference TRBV15 and TRBJ2-1 gives the full variable domain: DAMVIQNPRYQVTQFGKPVTLSCSQTLNHNVMYWYQQKSSQAPKLLFHYYDKDFNNEADTPDNFQSRRPNTSFCFLDIRSPGLGDTAMYLCATSRDKGNEQFFGPGTRLTVL.